This is a list of T cell receptor beta chains from one sample in a study of Graves' ophthalmopathy and Graves' hyperthyroidism. TCRdb re-derived calls from the multiplex PCR reads in MiXCR, one entry per CDR3 protein. This sample has roughly 600,000 distinct CDR3 sequences; approximately 35% occur once, and the top ten carry 4% to 5%. Material: peripheral blood or thyroid tissue (not recorded which). The receptors here all came from an adult man with Graves' hyperthyroidism. Each CDR3 is given with its conserved first and last residue. The D gene is left open where the match is weak. Size is omitted from some rows. Given values are once, few, many or a class for expanded clones.

cdr3_nt cdr3_aa j_call v_call d_call clone_size
TGTGCCAGTATGATAGAGCCGGCTAATGAAAAACTGTTTTTT CASMIEPANEKLFF TRBJ1-4 TRBV19 . .
TGCAGCGTTAGGGGGGGTACGAACACTGAAGCTTTCTTT CSVRGGTNTEAFF TRBJ1-1 TRBV29-1 . many
TGCGCCAGCAGCTCACTAATAACCAAAGGGACAGTGGTCTCCTACGAGCAGTACTTC CASSSLITKGTVVSYEQYF TRBJ2-7 TRBV5-1 TRBD1 many
TGCGCCAGCAGCCAAGCCGGGGACCGGTGGAATTCACCCCTCCACTTT CASSQAGDRWNSPLHF TRBJ1-6 TRBV4-1 . many
TGTGCCACCAGCAGAGATCGCTCAGGGGGCTATGGCTACACCTTC CATSRDRSGGYGYTF TRBJ1-2 TRBV15 TRBD1 many
TGTGCCAGCAGCCACAGGGGGAAGACCCAGTACTTC CASSHRGKTQYF TRBJ2-5 TRBV7-6 TRBD1 .
TGTGCCCCCTGGAGCAGGGTAGGGATTAGCAATCAGCCCCAGCATTTT CAPWSRVGISNQPQHF TRBJ1-5 TRBV6-5 . many
TGTGCCAGCAGCTTAAACGGACGCCAAGAGACCCAGTACTTC CASSLNGRQETQYF TRBJ2-5 TRBV7-6 . many
TGCGCCAGCAGGATTCAGGGCGATCAGCCCCAGCATTTC CASRIQGDQPQHF TRBJ1-5 TRBV10-2 . .
TGTGCCAGCAGCCAAGAATATGGATCTTCGTCCTACGAGCAGTACTTC CASSQEYGSSSYEQYF TRBJ2-7 TRBV7-8 . once
TGTGCCAGCCGGCCAGACAGGGCAGTGAGAAACGAGCAGTACTTC CASRPDRAVRNEQYF TRBJ2-7 TRBV6-1 TRBD1 .
TGTGCCAGCAGTTTCGACAGGGGAGGTCGTGGCTACACCTTC CASSFDRGGRGYTF TRBJ1-2 TRBV6-5 TRBD1 many
TGTGCCAGCAGTGAGGAGATGGGGAACACCTTC CASSEEMGNTF TRBJ1-2 TRBV5-1 . .
TGTGCCAGCAGCCCTCACCTCCTCTACGAGCAGTACTTC CASSPHLLYEQYF TRBJ2-7 TRBV7-9 . many
TGCGCCAGCATAGCTAGCGGCACCGGGGAGCTGTTTTTT CASIASGTGELFF TRBJ2-2 TRBV4-1 TRBD2 few
TGTGCCAGCAGCTTGGGAGCGAACACTGGAGCTTTCTTT CASSLGANTGAFF TRBJ1-1 TRBV5-6 . .
TGTGCCAGCAGTAACTCCATCAGACTAGCTTACGAGCAGTACTTC CASSNSIRLAYEQYF TRBJ2-7 TRBV12-3/TRBV12-4 TRBD2 few
TGTGCCAGCAGTAGGACAGGGGACGTCGAGCAGTACTTC CASSRTGDVEQYF TRBJ2-7 TRBV12-3/TRBV12-4 TRBD1 many
TGTGCCAGCAGACCAGAACTCTCACAGGGCACTGAAGCTTTCTTT CASRPELSQGTEAFF TRBJ1-1 TRBV6-5 . .
TGTGCCAGCAGCTTATTTTCCGAAAATGAAAAACTGTTTTTT CASSLFSENEKLFF TRBJ1-4 TRBV11-2 . .
TGTGCCAGCAGCTCGGGTCTGGATCAGCCCCAGCATTTT CASSSGLDQPQHF TRBJ1-5 TRBV7-9 . many
TGTGCCAGCAGCTTATATCTGGGAATGAACACTGAAGCTTTCTTT CASSLYLGMNTEAFF TRBJ1-1 TRBV7-2 . .
TGCAGTGCTAGTCCGAACGAAGGCGGCAATCAGCCCCAGCATTTT CSASPNEGGNQPQHF TRBJ1-5 TRBV20-1 . many
TGCGCCAGCAGCTGGGGTTTGTCCGGGGAGACCCAGTACTTC CASSWGLSGETQYF TRBJ2-5 TRBV5-1 . few
TGCGCCAGCAAAAAGACCTTGAGCTCCTATAATTCACCCCTCCACTTT CASKKTLSSYNSPLHF TRBJ1-6 TRBV4-1 . many
TGTGCCAGTAGCAAGACAGGGATGAACACTGAAGCTTTCTTT CASSKTGMNTEAFF TRBJ1-1 TRBV19 TRBD1 many
TGTGCCAGCAGACGACAGGGGACGACCTCTAATGAAAAACTGTTTTTT CASRRQGTTSNEKLFF TRBJ1-4 TRBV10-3 TRBD1 .
TGTGCCAGCAGTGAAGCGCATCAGGTCCCGGGAGAGCAGTACTTC CASSEAHQVPGEQYF TRBJ2-7 TRBV10-3 . many
TGTGCCACCAGCAGTGACGGGACAGGGGGCCAGGCTTTCTTT CATSSDGTGGQAFF TRBJ1-1 TRBV15 TRBD1 .
TGCAGCGTTGAACGGGGTCAGGAAGCTTTCTTT CSVERGQEAFF TRBJ1-1 TRBV29-1 . many
TGTGCCAGCAGCCCAGGGCCGAATGAAAAACTGTTTTTT CASSPGPNEKLFF TRBJ1-4 TRBV7-2 . many